The source of this T cell receptor beta chain is a study of shared clonotypes between healthy human individuals. On the study more broadly: The study drew on a couple of women and a few men aged 18 to 49 as donors. Study-level findings and limits: The study generally estimated greater richness for naive than memory subsets. Tissues were not sampled, only blood, and their repertoires likely differ.

Per the original methods: ImmunoSEQ output held junction-only sequences without quality scores, so filtering differed. Produced via immunoSEQ multiplex PCR; TCRdb's table is partial and in-frame only. V and J calls plus clone size are reproduced from that table; the DNA served to infer D and trimming. The sample lists about 2.1 million clones; just over 90% were seen once. Concerning this clone: Its specificity is unknown.

CD8 cells regarded as naive lacked CD45RO, were positively chosen for CCR7, and omitted terminally differentiated effector memory CD45RA+ cells. This receptor was taken from a man aged 18 to 30 in good health. Some clones in this sample may be carry-over from other donors' samples. The sample consisted of naive CD8+ T cells from PBMCs.

The CDR3 reads CASSLVVLLGGANVLTF. In nucleotides, the CDR3 is TGCGCCAGCAGCTTGGTTGTCCTACTCGGTGGGGCCAACGTCCTGACTTTC. The V gene is TRBV5-1, the J gene TRBJ2-6; D ambiguous. V shed 0 bases and J shed 3 bases, with 13 bases lying between them. Germline values: CDR1 SGHRS, CDR2 YFSETQ. The CDR3 has 17 amino acids.